Presented here are 23 T cell receptor beta chains from one specimen sequenced in a study of blood T cell repertoires in COVID-19. Sequencing was performed with immunoSEQ multiplex PCR; in TCRdb, only in-frame clones are kept and a portion is missing. The top ten clones hold about 0.8% of a sample with some 270,000 clones, around 88% of them seen once. The specimen was peripheral blood. Source of these receptors: a man aged 30 to 39 with acute or convalescent COVID-19.

The chain couples TRBV5-1 to TRBJ1-1; D gene unclear. With 0 bases removed from V and 1 base from J, the gap between germline ends came to 10 bases. The CDR3 sequence is 15 residues long. Looked up from germline, CDR1 is SGHRS and CDR2 is YFSETQ. CDR3: CASSLATVSNTEAFF. Here the CDR3 DNA reads TGCGCCAGCAGCTTGGCCACGGTGTCGAACACTGAAGCTTTCTTT.

The chain has TRBV7-3 and TRBJ2-2, with D tentatively TRBD1 (6 bases). Trimming removed 0 bases at V and 2 bases at J, with 10 bases between. CDR3 length: 16 amino acids. CDR1 is SGHTA and CDR2 is FQGTGA in the germline V gene. The CDR3 nucleotides read TGTGCCAGCAGCTTAACAGGGGACATAAACACCGGGGAGCTGTTTTTT. Translation gives CASSLTGDINTGELFF.

The chain employs TRBV5-1 and TRBJ2-7; 11 nucleotides agree with TRBD1. This CDR3 has 14 residues. Germline CDR1 and CDR2: SGHRS and YFSETQ. J gave up 7 bases and V 2 bases, and 5 bases lay outside the gene matches. Here the CDR3 DNA reads TGCGCCAGCAGCTTTGGACAGGGGGCTTTAGAGCAGTACTTC. Translation gives CASSFGQGALEQYF.

The J gene is TRBJ2-2, the V gene TRBV24-1, with D perhaps matching TRBD1 (6 bases). Germline CDR1 and CDR2: KGHDR and SFDVKD. Trimming pared 3 bases from V and 0 bases from J, leaving 13 bases between. The CDR3 contains 17 residues. In DNA form, the CDR3 reads TGTGCCACCAGTGATACGCGGACAGTGACGAACACCGGGGAGCTGTTTTTT. Its translation: CATSDTRTVTNTGELFF.

The chain uses TRBV3-1 (or the pseudogene TRBV3-2) and TRBJ2-1; perhaps TRBD1 as D (6 bases). V lost 0 bases and J 7 bases, leaving 13 bases between the germline ends. The germline gives CDR1 LGHDT, CDR2 YNNKEL (reference sequence). This CDR3 is 15 amino acids long. The CDR3 region is CASSQEGQRTNEQFF. The CDR3 DNA is TGTGCCAGCAGCCAAGAAGGACAGCGTACAAATGAGCAGTTCTTC.

The rearrangement joins TRBV2 to TRBJ2-4, with 7 bases fitting TRBD1. Germline V lookup: CDR1 SNHLY, CDR2 FYNNEI. J was trimmed by 6 bases and V by 5 bases; bases with no gene match: 10. This CDR3 contains 15 residues. CDR3 sequence (DNA): TGTGCCAGCAGTCTCGCGACAGGGCAGGGAAACATTCAGTACTTC. This gives the protein CASSLATGQGNIQYF.

V gene TRBV2 combines with J gene TRBJ2-7, with TRBD2 matching over 7 bases. Germline-derived CDR1 and CDR2 are SNHLY and FYNNEI. The CDR3 is made up of 15 amino acids. V shed 6 bases and J 5 bases; nucleotides not matched to a gene: 13. DNA of the CDR3: TGTGCCAGCAGGGGGGGAGGGACTCCGGGTAACGAGCAGTACTTC. Protein: CASRGGGTPGNEQYF.

V is TRBV7-3 and J is TRBJ2-1; 9 bases fit TRBD2. The germline gives CDR1 SGHTA, CDR2 FQGTGA. This CDR3 contains 15 residues. Trimming at V came to 5 bases and at J to 4 bases, leaving 6 bases not matched to a gene. CDR3 bases: TGTGCCAGCAGCACCTATAGCGGGAGATACAATGAGCAGTTCTTC. It encodes CASSTYSGRYNEQFF.

The chain joins TRBV2 to TRBJ1-1; D gene unclear. The CDR3 spans 13 residues. V dropped 5 bases and J dropped 1 base, with 8 bases sitting between them. Per germline, CDR1 SNHLY and CDR2 FYNNEI. CDR3 in amino acids: CASSQYTNTEAFF. The CDR3 bases are TGTGCCAGCAGTCAGTACACGAACACTGAAGCTTTCTTT.

V and J are TRBV30 and TRBJ2-7; tentative D call: TRBD2 (6 bases). V was shortened by 3 bases and J by 3 bases, with 12 bases between the two germline ends. CDR1 is GTSNPN and CDR2 is SVGIG in the germline V gene (reference sequence). The CDR3 spans 13 residues. CDR3 nucleotide sequence: TGTGCCTGGAGGGAGGGATGGCGCTACGAGCAGTACTTC. This gives the protein CAWREGWRYEQYF.

The chain joins TRBV5-1 to TRBJ1-3; D perhaps matches TRBD1 (5 bases). The CDR3 runs to 15 residues. V lost 0 bases, J lost 4 bases, and 11 bases lay in between. Per the germline V gene, CDR1 is SGHRS and CDR2 is YFSETQ. The CDR3 spells CASSLGGELGNTIYF. In DNA form, the CDR3 reads TGCGCCAGCAGCTTGGGGGGCGAACTCGGAAACACCATATATTTT. Combining the CDR3 with reference TRBV5-1 and TRBJ1-3 gives the whole variable domain KAGVTQTPRYLIKTRGQQVTLSCSPISGHRSVSWYQQTPGQGLQFLFEYFSETQRNKGNFPGRFSGRQFSNSRSEMNVSTLELGDSALYLCASSLGGELGNTIYFGEGSWLTVV.

The chain recombines TRBV19 with TRBJ1-1, with 7 bases identical to TRBD1. This CDR3 has 13 amino acids. CDR1 and CDR2 (germline): LNHDA, SQIVND (reference sequence). Trimming cost V 5 bases and J 3 bases; bases outside gene matches: 3. In DNA form, the CDR3 reads TGTGCCAGTAGTTTAACAGGGGACACTGAAGCTTTCTTT. Translated: CASSLTGDTEAFF.

This chain joins TRBV12-3 or TRBV12-4 and TRBJ1-2; D gene uncertain. The CDR3 runs 13 residues. The V end was cut by 1 base, the J end by 7 bases, with 10 bases between. CDR3 sequence reads: CASSLVGEGGYTF. In DNA, the CDR3 is TGTGCCAGCAGTTTAGTCGGGGAGGGTGGCTACACCTTC.

This clone has just one count. The genes are TRBV6-4 and TRBJ2-2, with 7 bases that match TRBD1. Trimming removed 5 bases from V and 8 bases from J; junction bases left unmatched: 5. The CDR3 length is 13 residues. CDR1 and CDR2 (germline): MRHNA, SNTAGT. In DNA form, the CDR3 reads TGTGCCAGCAGTTACAACAGGGGTGGGGAGCTGTTTTTT. Translating gives CASSYNRGGELFF.

V gene TRBV25-1 combines with J gene TRBJ2-3; possible D gene TRBD2, 6 bases. Looked up from germline, CDR1 is MGHDK and CDR2 is SYGVNS. With 3 bases removed from V and 5 bases from J, the gap between germline ends came to 15 bases. The CDR3 extends over 15 amino acids. The CDR3: CASSDPGGAGDTQYF. The CDR3 nucleotides are TGTGCCAGCAGTGATCCGGGCGGGGCCGGAGATACGCAGTATTTT.

This chain connects TRBV28 to TRBJ1-3, with D hard to call. Trimming pared 4 bases from V and 8 bases from J, leaving 12 bases between. The germline CDR1 and CDR2 sequences are MDHEN and SYDVKM. This CDR3 contains 13 residues. CDR3 DNA: TGTGCCAGCAGTTCCCTACTATCGTACACCATATATTTT. Protein sequence: CASSSLLSYTIYF. The full variable domain, with the rest looked up from reference TRBV28 and TRBJ1-3, is DVKVTQSSRYLVKRTGEKVFLECVQDMDHENMFWYRQDPGLGLRLIYFSYDVKMKEKGDIPEGYSVSREKKERFSLILESASTNQTSMYLCASSSLLSYTIYFGEGSWLTVV.

This clone was counted a single time. This chain connects TRBV3-1 (or the pseudogene TRBV3-2) to TRBJ1-6; D gene uncertain. Trimming took off 10 bases at V and 9 bases at J, with 19 bases between the two ends. Germline values: CDR1 LGHDT, CDR2 YNNKEL (reference sequence). The CDR3 contains 14 residues. The CDR3 DNA is TGTGCCAACACCCGCCGGGGAGGCGGTTCACCCCTCCACTTT. This translates into CANTRRGGGSPLHF.

The chain combines TRBV6-5 with TRBJ2-1; D ambiguous. CDR1 and CDR2 from the germline V gene are MNHEY and SVGAGI. Trimming took 2 bases from V and 7 from J, leaving 9 bases between them. CDR3 length: 13 residues. Written as DNA, the CDR3 is TGTGCCAGCAGTTACGACGCCGGGAATGAGCAGTTCTTC. This codes for CASSYDAGNEQFF.

V is TRBV5-1 and J is TRBJ1-2; 7 bases are a match to TRBD1. The CDR3 has 13 amino acids. CDR1 is SGHRS and CDR2 is YFSETQ in the germline V gene. With 7 bases clipped from V and 3 bases from J, the junction kept 6 bases outside the gene matches. CDR3 sequence (DNA): TGCGCCAGCGGACAGGCTACCGACTATGGCTACACCTTC. Translating it yields CASGQATDYGYTF. Looking up the rest from reference TRBV5-1 and TRBJ1-2 gives the full variable domain: KAGVTQTPRYLIKTRGQQVTLSCSPISGHRSVSWYQQTPGQGLQFLFEYFSETQRNKGNFPGRFSGRQFSNSRSEMNVSTLELGDSALYLCASGQATDYGYTFGSGTRLTVV.

This clone was observed once. V and J are TRBV19 and TRBJ1-2; D is perhaps TRBD1 (6 bases). The CDR3 length is 16 residues. Trimming removed 3 bases from V and 8 bases from J, with 22 bases in between. Germline-derived CDR1 and CDR2 are LNHDA and SQIVND (reference sequence). Written as DNA, the CDR3 is TGTGCCAGTAGTATCCGAACCAGTGGGGGGGCTGGGGGCTACACCTTC. It encodes CASSIRTSGGAGGYTF.

The CDR3 nucleotides read TGCGCCAGCAGCTCGGGTCCCGGGACAACCTCTGGAAACACCATATATTTT. It encodes CASSSGPGTTSGNTIYF. The gene calls are TRBV5-1 and TRBJ1-3; D perhaps matches TRBD1 (6 bases). This CDR3 has 17 residues. With 3 bases removed from V and 0 bases from J, the gap between germline ends came to 16 bases. Germline assignment: CDR1 SGHRS and CDR2 YFSETQ.

This chain joins TRBV14 and TRBJ2-3, with D possibly being TRBD2 (6 bases). CDR1 SGHDN and CDR2 FVKESK come from the germline V gene. CDR3 length equals 16 residues. Trimming took 1 base from V and 1 from J, leaving 12 bases between them. The CDR3 sequence: CASSQGSGLGTDTQYF. For the CDR3, the DNA is TGTGCCAGCAGCCAAGGTAGCGGTTTAGGCACAGATACGCAGTATTTT. The full variable domain, completed using reference TRBV14 and TRBJ2-3, is EAGVTQFPSHSVIEKGQTVTLRCDPISGHDNLYWYRRVMGKEIKFLLHFVKESKQDESGMPNNRFLAERTGGTYSTLKVQPAELEDSGVYFCASSQGSGLGTDTQYFGPGTRLTVL.

V is TRBV6-1 and J is TRBJ1-2; D unresolved. The CDR3 is 14 amino acids. Per germline, CDR1 MNHNS and CDR2 SASEGT. Trimming took 1 base from V and 7 from J, leaving 13 bases between them. The CDR3 spells CASSEGGVFGGYTF. CDR3 coding DNA: TGTGCCAGCAGTGAAGGAGGAGTTTTTGGTGGCTACACCTTC.